This record concerns one T cell receptor (beta chain) sequence. A quantity of about 0.45 to 1 ug RNA underwent reverse transcription using random hexamers. TCRdb recomputed calls from the immunoSEQ multiplex PCR reads with MiXCR, one row per CDR3 protein. The profile covers around 80,000 distinct CDR3 sequences, with around 94% appearing a single time and about 0.27% taken by the ten largest. Looked up from germline, CDR1 is SGDLS and CDR2 is YYNGEE. Deletions cut 1 base from V and 3 bases from J, with 11 bases between. This CDR3 region has 14 residues. The data were taken from a study of CD8 T cells in Susac syndrome. The control participants were healthy donors, and these controls were matched with respect to both age and sex.

Sequencing was done on a sample of CD8+ T cells from PBMCs. The sequence derives from a human donor in good health. V is TRBV9 and J is TRBJ2-7; maybe TRBD1 (6 bases). The CDR3 DNA reads as TGTGCCAGCAGCGTATCCGGGACAATCTACGAGCAGTACTTC. Protein sequence: CASSVSGTIYEQYF.